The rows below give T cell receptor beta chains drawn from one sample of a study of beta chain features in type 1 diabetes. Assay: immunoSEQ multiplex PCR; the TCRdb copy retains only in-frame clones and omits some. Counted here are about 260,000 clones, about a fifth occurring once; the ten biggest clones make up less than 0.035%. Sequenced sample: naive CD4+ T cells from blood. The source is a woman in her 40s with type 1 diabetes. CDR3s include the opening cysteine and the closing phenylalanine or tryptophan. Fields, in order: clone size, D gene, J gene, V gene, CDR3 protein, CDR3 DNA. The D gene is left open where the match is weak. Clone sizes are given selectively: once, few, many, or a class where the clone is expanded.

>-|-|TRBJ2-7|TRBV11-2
CASSLRGWIPSSYEQYF
TGTGCCAGCAGCTTACGGGGTTGGATACCGAGCTCCTACGAGCAGTACTTC
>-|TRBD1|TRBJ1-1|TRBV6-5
CASRRDRGNTEAFF
TGTGCCAGCAGGAGGGACAGGGGGAACACTGAAGCTTTCTTT
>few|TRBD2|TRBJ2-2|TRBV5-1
CASSRTSGGTNTGELFF
TGCGCCAGCAGCAGGACTAGCGGGGGGACGAACACCGGGGAGCTGTTTTTT
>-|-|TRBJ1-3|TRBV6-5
CASRPEGRGNTIYF
TGTGCCAGCCGTCCAGAGGGCAGGGGAAACACCATATATTTT
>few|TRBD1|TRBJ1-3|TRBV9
CASSAGDRVTRNTIYF
TGTGCCAGCAGCGCAGGGGACAGGGTGACCCGAAACACCATATATTTT
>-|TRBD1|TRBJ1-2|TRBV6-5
CASSYGTGFYGYTF
TGTGCCAGCAGTTACGGGACAGGATTCTATGGCTACACCTTC
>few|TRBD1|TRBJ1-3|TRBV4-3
CASSRDRGRGNTIYF
TGCGCCAGCAGCCGGGACAGGGGGCGCGGAAACACCATATATTTT
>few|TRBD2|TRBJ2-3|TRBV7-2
CASSFSGEGDTQYF
TGTGCCAGCAGCTTCTCGGGGGAGGGGGATACGCAGTATTTT
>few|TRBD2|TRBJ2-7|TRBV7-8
CASSAGTSGGYSSYEQYF
TGTGCCAGCAGCGCCGGGACTAGCGGGGGCTACAGCTCCTACGAGCAGTACTTC
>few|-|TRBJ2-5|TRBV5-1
CASSLGGPQLQETQYF
TGCGCCAGCAGCTTGGGGGGCCCACAGCTCCAAGAGACCCAGTACTTC
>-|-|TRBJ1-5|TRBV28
CASSLLPGMEPQHF
TGTGCCAGCAGTTTATTACCGGGAATGGAACCCCAGCATTTT
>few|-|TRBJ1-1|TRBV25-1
CASSLRTISEAFF
TGTGCCAGCAGTCTTCGGACAATTTCTGAAGCTTTCTTT
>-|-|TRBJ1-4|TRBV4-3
CASNRVGEKLFF
TGCGCCAGCAACAGGGTAGGAGAAAAACTGTTTTTT
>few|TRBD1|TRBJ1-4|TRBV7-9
CASSLTGPNEKLFF
TGTGCCAGCAGCTTGACAGGGCCTAATGAAAAACTGTTTTTT
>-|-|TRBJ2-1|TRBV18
CASSPLQGEAFF
TGTGCCAGCTCACCACTCCAAGGGGAGGCGTTCTTC
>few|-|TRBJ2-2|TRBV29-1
CSVERIQGTGELFF
TGCAGCGTTGAGAGGATACAGGGCACCGGGGAGCTGTTTTTT
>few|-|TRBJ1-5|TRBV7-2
CASSLDSQPQHF
TGTGCCAGCAGCTTAGACAGTCAGCCCCAGCATTTT
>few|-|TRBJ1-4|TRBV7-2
CASSRRGKLFF
TGTGCCAGCAGCCGCCGGGGGAAACTGTTTTTT
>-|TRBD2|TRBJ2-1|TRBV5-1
CASSPAGVIGEQFF
TGCGCCAGCAGCCCAGCGGGGGTGATTGGTGAGCAGTTCTTC
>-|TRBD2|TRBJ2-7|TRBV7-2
CASSLPSGGVTYEQYF
TGTGCCAGCAGCTTACCCTCGGGGGGGGTGACCTACGAGCAGTACTTC
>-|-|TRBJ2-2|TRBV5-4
CASSLGLVNTGELFF
TGTGCCAGCAGCTTGGGACTAGTTAACACCGGGGAGCTGTTTTTT
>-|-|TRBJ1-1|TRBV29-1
CSVAFLSMKGTEAFF
TGCAGCGTTGCATTTCTTAGCATGAAGGGGACTGAAGCTTTCTTT
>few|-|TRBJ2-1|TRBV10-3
CAISQEDEQFF
TGTGCCATCAGTCAGGAGGATGAGCAGTTCTTC
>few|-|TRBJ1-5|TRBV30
CAWSVIGEAQPQHF
TGTGCCTGGAGTGTTATCGGGGAAGCTCAGCCCCAGCATTTT
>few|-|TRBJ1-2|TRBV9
CASSVEYRDGYTF
TGTGCCAGCAGCGTAGAATACAGGGATGGCTACACCTTC
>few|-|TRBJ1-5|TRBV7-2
CASSPRGDQPQHF
TGTGCCAGCAGCCCCCGTGGAGATCAGCCCCAGCATTTT
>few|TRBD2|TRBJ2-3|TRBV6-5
CASSKRGDSTDTQYF
TGTGCCAGCAGCAAGCGGGGGGATAGCACAGATACGCAGTATTTT
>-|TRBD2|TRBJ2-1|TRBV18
CASSLTGTSFNEQFF
TGTGCCAGCTCACTTACCGGGACTAGCTTCAATGAGCAGTTCTTC
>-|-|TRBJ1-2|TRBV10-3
CAISEVLNYGYTF
TGTGCCATCAGTGAGGTCCTTAACTATGGCTACACCTTC
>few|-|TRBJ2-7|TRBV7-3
CASSSGGTNEQYF
TGTGCCAGCAGCTCAGGAGGGACGAACGAGCAGTACTTC
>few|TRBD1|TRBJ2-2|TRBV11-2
CASSLGTGGFGELFF
TGTGCCAGCAGCTTAGGGACAGGGGGCTTCGGGGAGCTGTTTTTT
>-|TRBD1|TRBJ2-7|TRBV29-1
CSVGRTGSYEQYF
TGCAGCGTGGGCCGGACAGGGTCCTACGAGCAGTACTTC
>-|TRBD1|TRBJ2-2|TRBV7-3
CASSRQGASTGELFF
TGTGCCAGCAGCCGACAGGGGGCGTCCACCGGGGAGCTGTTTTTT
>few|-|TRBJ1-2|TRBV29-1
CSALIALGQAGAYGYTF
TGCAGCGCCTTGATCGCCCTTGGCCAAGCAGGGGCCTATGGCTACACCTTC
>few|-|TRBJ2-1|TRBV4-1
CASSREGGEIKFF
TGCGCCAGCAGCCGGGAGGGGGGGGAGATTAAGTTCTTC
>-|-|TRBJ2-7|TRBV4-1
CASSQGRDGTYEQYF
TGCGCCAGCAGCCAAGGGCGGGACGGGACCTACGAGCAGTACTTC
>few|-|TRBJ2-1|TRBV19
CASSISRVDEQFF
TGTGCCAGTAGTATTTCCAGGGTCGATGAGCAGTTCTTC
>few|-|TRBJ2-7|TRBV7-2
CASSFRYEQYF
TGTGCCAGCAGCTTCCGCTACGAGCAGTACTTC
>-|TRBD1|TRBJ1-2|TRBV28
CASSPQGAGYTF
TGTGCCAGCAGTCCCCAGGGGGCTGGCTACACCTTC
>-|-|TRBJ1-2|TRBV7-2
CASSLGGQTFYGYTF
TGTGCCAGCAGCTTAGGCGGACAGACCTTCTATGGCTACACCTTC